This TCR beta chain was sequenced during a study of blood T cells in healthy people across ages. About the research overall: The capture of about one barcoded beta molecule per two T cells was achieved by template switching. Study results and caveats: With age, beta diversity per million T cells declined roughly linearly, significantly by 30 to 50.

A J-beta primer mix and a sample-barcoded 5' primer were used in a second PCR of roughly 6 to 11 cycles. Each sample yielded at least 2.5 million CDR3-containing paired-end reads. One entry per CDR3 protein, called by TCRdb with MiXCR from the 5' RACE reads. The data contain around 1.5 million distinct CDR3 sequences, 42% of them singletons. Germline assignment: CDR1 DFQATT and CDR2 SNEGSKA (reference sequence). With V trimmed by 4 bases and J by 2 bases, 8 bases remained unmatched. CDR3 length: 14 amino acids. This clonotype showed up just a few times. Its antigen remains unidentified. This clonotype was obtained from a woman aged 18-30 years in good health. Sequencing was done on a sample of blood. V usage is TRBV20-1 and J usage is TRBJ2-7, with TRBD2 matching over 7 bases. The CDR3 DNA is TGCAGTGCTAAAGAAGCGGGACCCCCCTACGAGCAGTACTTC. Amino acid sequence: CSAKEAGPPYEQYF.